This TCR beta chain was observed in a study of cytomegalovirus exposure and HLA in healthy donors. In the study overall: Tens of millions of unique TCRs from HLA-typed donors made up an early data release. Notes on the study in general: In a later analysis, at a false discovery rate of 0.05, 16,951 TCR beta sequences matched HLA alleles.

The PCR was carried out with 60 Vbeta primers and 13 Jbeta primers. Clones were sequenced by immunoSEQ multiplex PCR, and TCRdb holds only the in-frame ones, with some missing. The table lists approximately 93,000 clones, approximately 81% of them singletons. This clone was counted between two and nine times. What it binds is unknown. This CDR3 has 17 residues. V was clipped by 4 bases and J by 2 bases; unmatched bases: 11. Germline V lookup: CDR1 MGHRA, CDR2 YSYEKL. The chain couples TRBV4-1 to TRBJ1-5; 7 bases fit TRBD1. What was sequenced was PBMCs. The receptor was derived from a male donor in good health and CMV-seropositive. The CDR3 coding sequence is TGCGCCAGCAGCCGCTTTCTAGGGGGCGCGGGCAATCAGCCCCAGCATTTT. The encoded protein is CASSRFLGGAGNQPQHF.